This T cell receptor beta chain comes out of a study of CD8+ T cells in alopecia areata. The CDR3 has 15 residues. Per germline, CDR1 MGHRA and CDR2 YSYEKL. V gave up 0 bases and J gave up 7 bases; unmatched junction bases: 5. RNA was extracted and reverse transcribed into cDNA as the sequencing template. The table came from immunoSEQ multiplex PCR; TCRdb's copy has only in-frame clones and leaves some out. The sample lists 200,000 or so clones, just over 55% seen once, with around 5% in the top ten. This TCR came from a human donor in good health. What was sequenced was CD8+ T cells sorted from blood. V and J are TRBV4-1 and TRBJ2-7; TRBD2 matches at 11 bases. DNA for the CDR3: TGCGCCAGCAGCCAAGATAGCGGGGGGGCACAAGAGCAGTACTTC. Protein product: CASSQDSGGAQEQYF.